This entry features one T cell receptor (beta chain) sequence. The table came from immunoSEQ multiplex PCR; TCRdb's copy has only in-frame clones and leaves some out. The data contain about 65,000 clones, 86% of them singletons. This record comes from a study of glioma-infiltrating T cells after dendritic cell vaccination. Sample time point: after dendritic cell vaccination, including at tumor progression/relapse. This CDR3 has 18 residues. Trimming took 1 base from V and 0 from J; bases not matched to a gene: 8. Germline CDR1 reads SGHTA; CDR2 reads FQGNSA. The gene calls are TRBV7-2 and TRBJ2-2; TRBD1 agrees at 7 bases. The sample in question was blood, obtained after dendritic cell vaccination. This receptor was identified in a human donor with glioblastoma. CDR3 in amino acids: CASSLVPGGVANTGELFF. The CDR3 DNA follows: TGTGCCAGCAGCTTAGTTCCAGGGGGAGTTGCGAACACCGGGGAGCTGTTTTTT.